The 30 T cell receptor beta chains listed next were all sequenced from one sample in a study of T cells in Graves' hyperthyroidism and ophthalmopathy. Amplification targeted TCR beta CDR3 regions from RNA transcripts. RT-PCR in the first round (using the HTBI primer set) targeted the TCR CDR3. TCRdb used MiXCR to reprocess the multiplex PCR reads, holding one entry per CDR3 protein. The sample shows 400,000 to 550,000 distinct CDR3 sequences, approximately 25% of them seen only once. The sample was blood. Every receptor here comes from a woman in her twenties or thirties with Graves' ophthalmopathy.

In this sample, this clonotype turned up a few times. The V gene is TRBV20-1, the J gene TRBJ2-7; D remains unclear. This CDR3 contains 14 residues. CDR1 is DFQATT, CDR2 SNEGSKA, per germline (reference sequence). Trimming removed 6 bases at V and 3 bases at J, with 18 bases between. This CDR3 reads CSAAHVSEYYEQYF. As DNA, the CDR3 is TGCAGTGCCGCGCACGTTTCCGAATACTACGAGCAGTACTTC.

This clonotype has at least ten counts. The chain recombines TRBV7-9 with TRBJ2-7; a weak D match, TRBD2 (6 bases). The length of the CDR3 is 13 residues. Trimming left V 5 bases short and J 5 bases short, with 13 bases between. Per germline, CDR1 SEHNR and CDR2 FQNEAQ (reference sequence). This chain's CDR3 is CASSDGTSDEQYF. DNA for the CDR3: TGTGCCAGCAGCGATGGGACTTCCGACGAGCAGTACTTC.

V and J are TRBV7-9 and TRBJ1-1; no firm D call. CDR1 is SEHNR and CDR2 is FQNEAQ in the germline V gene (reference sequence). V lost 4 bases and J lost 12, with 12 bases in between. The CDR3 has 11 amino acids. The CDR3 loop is CASSSDVSTFF. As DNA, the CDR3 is TGTGCCAGCAGCTCAGACGTCAGTACTTTCTTT.

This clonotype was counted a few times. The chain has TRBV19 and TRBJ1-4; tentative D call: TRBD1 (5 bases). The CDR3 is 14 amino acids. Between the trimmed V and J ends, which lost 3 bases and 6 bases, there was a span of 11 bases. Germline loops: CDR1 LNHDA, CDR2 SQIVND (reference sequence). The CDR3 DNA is TGTGCCAGTAGTATTGGCGGGGGAGATGAAAAACTGTTTTTT. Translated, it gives CASSIGGGDEKLFF.

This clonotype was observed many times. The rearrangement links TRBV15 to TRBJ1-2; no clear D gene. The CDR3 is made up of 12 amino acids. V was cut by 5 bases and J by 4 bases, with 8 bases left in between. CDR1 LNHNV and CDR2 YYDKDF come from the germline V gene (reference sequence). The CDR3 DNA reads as TGTGCCACCAGCCGTAGCCCCTATGGCTACACCTTC. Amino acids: CATSRSPYGYTF.

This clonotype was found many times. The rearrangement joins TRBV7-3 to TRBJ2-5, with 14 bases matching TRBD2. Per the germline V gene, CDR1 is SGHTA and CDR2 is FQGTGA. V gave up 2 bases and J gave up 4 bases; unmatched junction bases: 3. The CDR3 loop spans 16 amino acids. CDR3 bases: TGTGCCAGCAGCTTATCGGGACTAGCGGGAGTAGAGACCCAGTACTTC. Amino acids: CASSLSGLAGVETQYF.

CDR3: CASSWTGASSYEQYF. In DNA, the CDR3 is TGTGCCAGCAGCTGGACAGGGGCTAGCTCCTACGAGCAGTACTTC. This chain connects TRBV6-1 to TRBJ2-7; 9 positions agree with TRBD1. The CDR3 is 15 residues long. V trimming: 6 bases; J trimming: 0 bases; junction bases outside the gene matches: 6. From germline, CDR1 is MNHNS and CDR2 SASEGT.

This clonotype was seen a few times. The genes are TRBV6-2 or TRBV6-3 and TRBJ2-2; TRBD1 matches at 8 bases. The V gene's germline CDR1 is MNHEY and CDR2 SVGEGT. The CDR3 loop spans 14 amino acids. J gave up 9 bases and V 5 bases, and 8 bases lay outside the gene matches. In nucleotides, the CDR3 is TGTGCCAGCAGTAGCGGACAGGGAGCCAGGGAGCTGTTTTTT. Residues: CASSSGQGARELFF.

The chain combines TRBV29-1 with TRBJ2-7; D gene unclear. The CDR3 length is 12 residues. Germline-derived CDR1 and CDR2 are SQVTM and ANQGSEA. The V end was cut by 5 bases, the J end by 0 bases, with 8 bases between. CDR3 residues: CSVRTDSYEQYF. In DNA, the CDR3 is TGCAGCGTTCGGACGGACTCCTACGAGCAGTACTTC.

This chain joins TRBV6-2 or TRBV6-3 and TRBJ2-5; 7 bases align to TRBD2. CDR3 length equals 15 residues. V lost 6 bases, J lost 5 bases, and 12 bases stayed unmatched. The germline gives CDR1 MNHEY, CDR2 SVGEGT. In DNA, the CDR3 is TGTGCCAGCAGCCCGGGAGGTGTGGAGGCCGAGACCCAGTACTTC. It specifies CASSPGGVEAETQYF.

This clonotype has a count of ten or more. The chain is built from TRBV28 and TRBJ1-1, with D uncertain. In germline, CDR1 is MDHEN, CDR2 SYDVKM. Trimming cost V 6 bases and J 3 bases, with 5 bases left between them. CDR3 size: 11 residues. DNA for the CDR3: TGTGCCAGCAGGGGCGACACTGAAGCTTTCTTT. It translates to CASRGDTEAFF.

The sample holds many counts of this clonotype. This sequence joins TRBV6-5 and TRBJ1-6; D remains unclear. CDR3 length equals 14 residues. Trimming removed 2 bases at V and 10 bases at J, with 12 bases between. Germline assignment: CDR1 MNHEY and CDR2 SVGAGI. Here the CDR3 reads CASSYGNAGSPLHF. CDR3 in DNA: TGTGCCAGCAGTTACGGGAACGCTGGATCACCCCTCCACTTT.

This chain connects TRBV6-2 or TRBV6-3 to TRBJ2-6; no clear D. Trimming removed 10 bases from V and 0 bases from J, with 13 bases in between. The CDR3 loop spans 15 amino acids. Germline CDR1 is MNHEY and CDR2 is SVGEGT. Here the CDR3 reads CAITDRNSGANVLTF. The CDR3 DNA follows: TGTGCCATTACGGACCGGAACTCTGGGGCCAACGTCCTGACTTTC.

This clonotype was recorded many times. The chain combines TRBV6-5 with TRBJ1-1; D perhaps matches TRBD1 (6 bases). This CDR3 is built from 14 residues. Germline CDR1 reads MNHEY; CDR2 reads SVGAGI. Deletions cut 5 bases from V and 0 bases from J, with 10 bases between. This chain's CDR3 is CASSRRGMNTEAFF. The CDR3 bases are TGTGCCAGCAGTCGCAGGGGAATGAACACTGAAGCTTTCTTT.

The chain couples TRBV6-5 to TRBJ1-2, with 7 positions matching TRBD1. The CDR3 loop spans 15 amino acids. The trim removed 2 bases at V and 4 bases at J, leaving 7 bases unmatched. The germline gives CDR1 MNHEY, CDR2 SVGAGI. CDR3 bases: TGTGCCAGCAGTTACCCCGGACAGGACCCCTATGGCTACACCTTC. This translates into CASSYPGQDPYGYTF.

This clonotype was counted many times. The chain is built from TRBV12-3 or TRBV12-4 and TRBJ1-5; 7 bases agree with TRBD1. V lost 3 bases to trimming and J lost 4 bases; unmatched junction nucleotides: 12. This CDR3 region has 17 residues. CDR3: CASSLLLKEGANQPQHF. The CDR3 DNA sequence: TGTGCCAGCAGTTTGTTATTGAAGGAGGGGGCGAATCAGCCCCAGCATTTT.

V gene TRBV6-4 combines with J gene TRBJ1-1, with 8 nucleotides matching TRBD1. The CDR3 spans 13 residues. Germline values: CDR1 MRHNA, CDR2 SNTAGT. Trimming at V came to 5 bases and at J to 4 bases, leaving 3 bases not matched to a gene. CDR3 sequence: CASSTTGATEAFF. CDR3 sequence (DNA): TGTGCCAGCAGTACGACAGGGGCCACTGAAGCTTTCTTT.

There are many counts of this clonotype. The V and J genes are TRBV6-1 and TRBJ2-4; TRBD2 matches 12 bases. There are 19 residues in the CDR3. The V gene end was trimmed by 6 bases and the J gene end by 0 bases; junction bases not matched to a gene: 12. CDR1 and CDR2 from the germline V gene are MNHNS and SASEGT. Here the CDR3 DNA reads TGTGCCAGCAGACCCAAAACTAGCGGGGGGATTTTAGCCAAAAACATTCAGTACTTC. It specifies CASRPKTSGGILAKNIQYF.

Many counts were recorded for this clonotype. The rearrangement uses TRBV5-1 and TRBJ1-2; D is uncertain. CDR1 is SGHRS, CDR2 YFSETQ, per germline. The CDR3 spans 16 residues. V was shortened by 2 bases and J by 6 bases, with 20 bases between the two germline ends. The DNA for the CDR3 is TGCGCCAGCAGCTTACCTCCCCCGGACGGGAGGAATGGCTACACCTTC. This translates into CASSLPPPDGRNGYTF.

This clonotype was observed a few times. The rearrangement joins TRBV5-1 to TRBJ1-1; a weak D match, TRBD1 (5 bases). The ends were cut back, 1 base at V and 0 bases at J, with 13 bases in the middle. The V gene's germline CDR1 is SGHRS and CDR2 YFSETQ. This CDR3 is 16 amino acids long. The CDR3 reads CASSLTHAGMNTEAFF. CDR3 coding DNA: TGCGCCAGCAGCTTGACCCATGCAGGGATGAACACTGAAGCTTTCTTT.

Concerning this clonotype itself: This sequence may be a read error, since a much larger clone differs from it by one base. CDR3 residues: CASSLGGPLYGHTF. As DNA, the CDR3 is TGTGCCAGCAGCTTAGGCGGCCCGCTCTATGGCCACACCTTC. The chain is built from TRBV11-2 and TRBJ1-2; no definite D call. Germline loops: CDR1 SGHAT, CDR2 FQNNGV. CDR3 length: 14 residues.

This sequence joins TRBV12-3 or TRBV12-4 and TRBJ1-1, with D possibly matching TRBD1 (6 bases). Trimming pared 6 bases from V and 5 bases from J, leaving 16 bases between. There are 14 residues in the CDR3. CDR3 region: CASSPETGVTEAFF. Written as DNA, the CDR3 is TGTGCCAGCAGCCCTGAGACAGGCGTGACTGAAGCTTTCTTT.

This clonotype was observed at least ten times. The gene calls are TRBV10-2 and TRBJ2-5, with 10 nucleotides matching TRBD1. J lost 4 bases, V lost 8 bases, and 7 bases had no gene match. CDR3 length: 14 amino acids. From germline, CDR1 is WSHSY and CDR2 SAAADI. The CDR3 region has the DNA TGCGCCAGCGGAACGACAGGGGGCCCAGAGACCCAGTACTTC. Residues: CASGTTGGPETQYF.

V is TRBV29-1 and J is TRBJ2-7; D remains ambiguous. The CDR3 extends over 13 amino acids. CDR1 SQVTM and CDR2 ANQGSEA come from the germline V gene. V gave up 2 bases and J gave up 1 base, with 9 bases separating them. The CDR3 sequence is CSVELPPSYEQYF. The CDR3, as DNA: TGCAGCGTTGAACTCCCCCCATCCTACGAGCAGTACTTC.

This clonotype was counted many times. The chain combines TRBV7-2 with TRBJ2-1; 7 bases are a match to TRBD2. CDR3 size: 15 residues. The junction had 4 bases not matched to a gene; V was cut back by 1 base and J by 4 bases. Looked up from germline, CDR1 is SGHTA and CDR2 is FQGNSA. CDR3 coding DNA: TGTGCCAGCAGCTTAGGGGGGGGACTTTACAATGAGCAGTTCTTC. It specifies CASSLGGGLYNEQFF.

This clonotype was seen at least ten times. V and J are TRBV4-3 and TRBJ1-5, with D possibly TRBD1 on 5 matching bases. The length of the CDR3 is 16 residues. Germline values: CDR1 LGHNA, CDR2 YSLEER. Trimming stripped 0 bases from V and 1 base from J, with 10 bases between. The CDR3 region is CASSQDHQGSNQPQHF. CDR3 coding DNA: TGCGCCAGCAGCCAAGATCATCAGGGCAGCAATCAGCCCCAGCATTTT.

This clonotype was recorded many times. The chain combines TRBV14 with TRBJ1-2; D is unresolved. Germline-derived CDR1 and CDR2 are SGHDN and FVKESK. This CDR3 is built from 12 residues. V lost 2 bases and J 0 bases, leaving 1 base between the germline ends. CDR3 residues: CASSQTNYGYTF. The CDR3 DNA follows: TGTGCCAGCAGCCAAACTAACTATGGCTACACCTTC.

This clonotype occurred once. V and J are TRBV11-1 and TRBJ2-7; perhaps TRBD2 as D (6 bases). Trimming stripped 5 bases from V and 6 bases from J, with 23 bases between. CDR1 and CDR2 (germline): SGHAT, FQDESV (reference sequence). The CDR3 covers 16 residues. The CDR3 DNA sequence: TGTGCCAGCAGCCCTCCGGAGGGAGTGCTTTACCTCGAGCAGTACTTC. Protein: CASSPPEGVLYLEQYF.

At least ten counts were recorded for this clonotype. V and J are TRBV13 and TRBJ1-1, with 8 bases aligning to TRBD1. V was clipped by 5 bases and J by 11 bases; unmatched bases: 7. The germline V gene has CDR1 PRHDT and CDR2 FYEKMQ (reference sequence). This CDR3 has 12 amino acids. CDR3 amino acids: CASSAGQGRAFF. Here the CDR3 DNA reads TGTGCCAGCAGCGCCGGACAGGGCAGGGCTTTCTTT. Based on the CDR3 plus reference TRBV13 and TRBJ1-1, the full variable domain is AAGVIQSPRHLIKEKRETATLKCYPIPRHDTVYWYQQGPGQDPQFLISFYEKMQSDKGSIPDRFSAQQFSDYHSELNMSSLELGDSALYFCASSAGQGRAFFGQGTRLTVV.

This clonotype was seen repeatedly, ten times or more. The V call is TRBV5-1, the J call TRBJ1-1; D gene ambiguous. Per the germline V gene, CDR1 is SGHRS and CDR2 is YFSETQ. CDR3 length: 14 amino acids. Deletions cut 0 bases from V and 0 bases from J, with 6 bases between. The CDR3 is CASSLARLNTEAFF. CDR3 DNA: TGCGCCAGCAGCTTGGCCAGGCTGAACACTGAAGCTTTCTTT.